The entry below describes one T cell receptor (beta chain). The antigen remains undetermined. Losses at the gene ends were 6 bases for V and 7 bases for J; bases not matched to a gene: 11. CDR3 length: 16 amino acids. CDR1 is MNHEY and CDR2 is SMNVEV in the germline V gene (reference sequence). The sample belongs to a study of T cell repertoires in cytomegalovirus infection. About the study: Matching HLA type and CMV infection were both indicated by public TCR beta signatures. Study conclusions and caveats: What dominated the ex vivo response were HLA-C-restricted CMV-specific TCR beta clonotypes.

One entry per CDR3 protein, called by TCRdb with MiXCR from the reads. This table holds 250,000 or so distinct CDR3 sequences, about a sixth found once. Sequencing input: CD8+ T cells from PBMCs. The source is a human donor in good health (CMV status not recorded). Some clones in this sample may be carry-over from other donors' samples. The V call is TRBV27, the J call TRBJ2-1; 11 bases fit TRBD1. CDR3 sequence: CASSRGGQGVGNEQFF. The CDR3, as DNA: TGTGCCAGCAGCCGCGGGGGACAGGGGGTCGGTAATGAGCAGTTCTTC.